Shown below are 7 T cell receptor beta chains from a single sample sequenced in a study of blood T cell repertoires in COVID-19. The repertoire was sequenced with immunoSEQ multiplex PCR; TCRdb's copy has only in-frame clones and lacks some. The profile covers 190,000 or so clones, with 81% appearing a single time and about a tenth taken by the ten largest. Input material: PBMCs or T cells enriched from blood (not recorded which). Source of these receptors: a man aged 35 to 55 who had recovered from COVID-19.

The genes are TRBV4-1 and TRBJ1-2; D is ambiguous. CDR1 and CDR2 from the germline V gene are MGHRA and YSYEKL. The CDR3 is 15 residues long. Trimming cost V 0 bases and J 4 bases, with 12 bases left between them. The CDR3 DNA reads as TGCGCCAGCAGCCAAGATGAGGCCACGAGCTATGGCTACACCTTC. Its translation is CASSQDEATSYGYTF.

This chain links TRBV10-1 with TRBJ1-1; weak D call: TRBD1 (5 bases). The CDR3 spans 15 residues. V lost 0 bases and J lost 0, with 8 bases in between. CDR1 is WNHNN, CDR2 SYGVQD, per germline (reference sequence). CDR3 nucleotides: TGCGCCAGCAGTGAGTCCCCAGGGCTGAACACTGAAGCTTTCTTT. This translates into CASSESPGLNTEAFF.

The chain joins TRBV10-1 to TRBJ2-7; TRBD2 might be the D (6 bases). The length of the CDR3 is 13 residues. V lost 8 bases and J lost 0, with 11 bases in between. Germline V CDR1 and CDR2: WNHNN, SYGVQD (reference sequence). Here the CDR3 DNA reads TGCGCCAGCGGAGGGAGAAACTCCTACGAGCAGTACTTC. It is translated as CASGGRNSYEQYF.

This chain uses TRBV4-1 with TRBJ1-1, with 8 nucleotides matching TRBD1. Germline values: CDR1 MGHRA, CDR2 YSYEKL. The J segment lost 2 bases and the V segment lost 4 bases, leaving 12 bases of the junction unmatched. There are 17 residues in the CDR3. The CDR3 DNA reads TGCGCCAGCAGCCCAGAAGACAGGGGAAGACCTAACACTGAAGCTTTCTTT. This encodes CASSPEDRGRPNTEAFF.

The chain is built from TRBV5-6 and TRBJ1-6, with D uncertain. Trimming stripped 3 bases from V and 8 bases from J, with 12 bases between. Germline V lookup: CDR1 SGHDT, CDR2 YYEEEE. This CDR3 spans 14 amino acids. CDR3 amino acids: CASSSESTDSPLHF. The DNA for the CDR3 is TGTGCCAGCAGCTCGGAGTCTACGGATTCACCCCTCCACTTT. The full variable domain, with the rest looked up from reference TRBV5-6 and TRBJ1-6, is DAGVTQSPTHLIKTRGQQVTLRCSPKSGHDTVSWYQQALGQGPQFIFQYYEEEERQRGNFPDRFSGHQFPNYSSELNVNALLLGDSALYLCASSSESTDSPLHFGNGTRLTVT.

This chain links TRBV6-2 or TRBV6-3 with TRBJ2-5; 12 nucleotides match TRBD2. Germline trimming cut 6 bases from V and 4 bases from J; bases unmatched to any gene: 6. Germline V lookup: CDR1 MNHEY, CDR2 SVGEGT. The CDR3 has 15 residues. CDR3 region: CASSPLAGGPETQYF. CDR3 nucleotide sequence: TGTGCCAGCAGCCCCCTAGCGGGAGGGCCAGAGACCCAGTACTTC.

This chain connects TRBV7-3 to TRBJ2-3; no reliable D call. The V gene lost 1 base and the J gene lost 5 bases, with 13 bases spanning the gap. The CDR3 covers 15 residues. Germline CDR1 reads SGHTA; CDR2 reads FQGTGA. The CDR3: CASSLRPALGDTQYF. In DNA, the CDR3 is TGTGCCAGCAGCTTAAGGCCAGCCCTAGGAGATACGCAGTATTTT.